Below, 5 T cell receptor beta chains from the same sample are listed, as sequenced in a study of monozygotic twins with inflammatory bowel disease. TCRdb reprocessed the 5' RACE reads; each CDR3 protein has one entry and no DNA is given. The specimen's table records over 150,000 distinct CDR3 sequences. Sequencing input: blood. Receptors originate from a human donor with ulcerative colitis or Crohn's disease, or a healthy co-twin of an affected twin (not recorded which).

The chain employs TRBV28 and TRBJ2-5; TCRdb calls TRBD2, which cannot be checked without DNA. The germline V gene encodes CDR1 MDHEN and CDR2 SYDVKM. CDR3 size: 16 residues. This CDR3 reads CASSPSGTSGRETQYF. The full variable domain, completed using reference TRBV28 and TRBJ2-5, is DVKVTQSSRYLVKRTGEKVFLECVQDMDHENMFWYRQDPGLGLRLIYFSYDVKMKEKGDIPEGYSVSREKKERFSLILESASTNQTSMYLCASSPSGTSGRETQYFGPGTRLLVL.

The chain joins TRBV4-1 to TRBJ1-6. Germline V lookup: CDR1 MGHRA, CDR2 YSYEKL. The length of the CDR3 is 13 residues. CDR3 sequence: CASSQVIGSPLHF.

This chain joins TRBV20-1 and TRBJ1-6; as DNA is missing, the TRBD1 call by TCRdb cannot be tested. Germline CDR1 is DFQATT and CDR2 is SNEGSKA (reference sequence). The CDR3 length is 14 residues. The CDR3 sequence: CSARTGGSRSPLHF.

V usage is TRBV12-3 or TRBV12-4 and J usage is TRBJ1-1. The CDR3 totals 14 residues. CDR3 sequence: CASSLWNSGEGAFF.

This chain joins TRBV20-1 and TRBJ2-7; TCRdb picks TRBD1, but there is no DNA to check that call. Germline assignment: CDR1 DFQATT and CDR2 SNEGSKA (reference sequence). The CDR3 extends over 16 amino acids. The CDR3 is CSASPRTPGGQYEQYF.